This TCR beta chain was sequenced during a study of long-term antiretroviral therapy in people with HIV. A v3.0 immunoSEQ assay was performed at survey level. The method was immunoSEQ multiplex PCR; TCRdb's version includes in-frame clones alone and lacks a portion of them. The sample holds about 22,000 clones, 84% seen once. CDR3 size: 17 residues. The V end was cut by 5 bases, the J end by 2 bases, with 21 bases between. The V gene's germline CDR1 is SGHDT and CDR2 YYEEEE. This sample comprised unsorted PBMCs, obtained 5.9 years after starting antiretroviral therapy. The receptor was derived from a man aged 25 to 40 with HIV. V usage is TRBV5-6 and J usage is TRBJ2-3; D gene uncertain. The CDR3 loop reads CASSLLSSGRATDTQYF. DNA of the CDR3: TGTGCCAGCAGTCTCCTAAGTTCTGGAAGGGCCACAGATACGCAGTATTTT.